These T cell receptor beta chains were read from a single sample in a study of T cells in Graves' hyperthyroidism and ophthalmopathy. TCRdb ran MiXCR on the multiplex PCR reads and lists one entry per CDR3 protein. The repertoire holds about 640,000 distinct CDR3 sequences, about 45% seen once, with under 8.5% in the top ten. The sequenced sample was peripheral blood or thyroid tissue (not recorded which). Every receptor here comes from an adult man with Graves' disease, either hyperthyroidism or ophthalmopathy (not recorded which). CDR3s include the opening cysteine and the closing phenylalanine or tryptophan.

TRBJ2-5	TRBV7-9	CASSSWTGGPYQETQYF
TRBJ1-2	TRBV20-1	CSAKGDGYTF
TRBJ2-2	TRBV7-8	CASSLPPEAGGRTGELFF
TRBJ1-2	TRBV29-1	CSVWDRSDGYTF
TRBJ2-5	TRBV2	CASSETGSYQETQYF
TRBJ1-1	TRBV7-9	CASSYLGRGSNTEAFF
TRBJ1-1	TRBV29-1	CSVGQGGNTEAFF
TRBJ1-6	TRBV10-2	CASSEAGQPYNSPLHF
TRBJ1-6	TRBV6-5	CASSPHQGTHSPLHF
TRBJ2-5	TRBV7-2	CASSSRTSGQETQYF
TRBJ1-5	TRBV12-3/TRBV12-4	CASRTGTGDGQPQHF
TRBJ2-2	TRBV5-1	CASIPGDTGELFF
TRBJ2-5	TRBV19	CASRKLGETQYF
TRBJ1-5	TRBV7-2	CASSLYWRSNQPQHF
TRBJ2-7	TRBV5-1	CASSTGTVPTYEQYF
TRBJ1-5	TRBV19	CASTPQRQVSNQPQHF
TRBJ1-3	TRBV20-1	CSVGAGGNTIYF
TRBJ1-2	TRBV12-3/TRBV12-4	CASRPHGTGYGYTF
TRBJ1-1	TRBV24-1	CATSDPGQGNLNTEAFF
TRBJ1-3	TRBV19	CASSRKSSGNTIYF
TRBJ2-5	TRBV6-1	CASSQSTGLQETQYF
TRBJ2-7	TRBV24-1	CATGTGYHEQYF
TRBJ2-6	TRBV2	CASRTGAAGANVLTF
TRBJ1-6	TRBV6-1	CASSKGQRDSPLHF
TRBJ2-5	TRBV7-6	CASSFQETAQETQYF
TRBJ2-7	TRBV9	CASSAGTGGLKQYF
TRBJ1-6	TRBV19	CASSIRQLSSYNSPLHF
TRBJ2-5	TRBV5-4	CASSQTGWGETQYF
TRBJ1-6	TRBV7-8	CASSLVGTGNSPLHF
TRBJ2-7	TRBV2	CASSGQRSSYEQYF
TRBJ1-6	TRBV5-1	CASSFEVRSPLHF
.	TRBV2	CASGLGQFF
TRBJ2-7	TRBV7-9	CASSLGLLGDEQYF
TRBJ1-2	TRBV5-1	CASSLKGHGAYGYTF
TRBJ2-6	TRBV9	CASSVSTGLGLTF
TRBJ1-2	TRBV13	CASSWAPPDGYTF
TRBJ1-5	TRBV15	CATSSQGSTRNQPQHF
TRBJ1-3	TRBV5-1	CASSLGPIGNTIYF
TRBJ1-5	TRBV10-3	CASTFPGGNQPQHF
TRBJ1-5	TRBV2	CASRSDRNSNQPQHF
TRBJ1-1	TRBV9	CASSIRPGWNTEAFF
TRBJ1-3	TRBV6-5	CASSEWGTDGNTIYF
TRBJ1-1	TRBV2	CASRIWGGQGNTEAFF
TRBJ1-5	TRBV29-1	CSVGQELNQPQHF
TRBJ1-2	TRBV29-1	CSVADGTGERGYSF
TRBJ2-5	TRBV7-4	CASSFEGEGAQYF